Listed here are 18 T cell receptor beta chains from one sample, sequenced in a study of monozygotic twins with inflammatory bowel disease. TCRdb processed the 5' RACE reads again and assigns one entry to each CDR3 protein, with no DNA. In total, the table holds around 400,000 distinct CDR3 sequences. Sequencing was carried out using blood. These receptors all stem from a human donor with ulcerative colitis or Crohn's disease, or a healthy co-twin of an affected twin (not recorded which).

The chain combines TRBV11-3 with TRBJ2-1; lacking DNA, the TRBD2 call made by TCRdb goes unchecked. Per germline, CDR1 SGHNT and CDR2 YENEEA. The CDR3 has 13 residues. CDR3 in amino acids: CASSFSGQDEQFF.

The V gene is TRBV5-1, the J gene TRBJ2-3; TCRdb lists TRBD1, though no DNA is available to test this call. The germline CDR1 and CDR2 sequences are SGHRS and YFSETQ. This CDR3 has 18 residues. The chain's CDR3 is CASSPRGGNSRWTDTQYF.

The CDR3 here is CSATYTGAGTDTQYF. The chain employs TRBV20-1 and TRBJ2-3; without DNA, the TCRdb call of TRBD1 cannot be checked. The CDR3 has 15 amino acids. Germline V gene lookup returns CDR1 DFQATT and CDR2 SNEGSKA (reference sequence).

The chain recombines TRBV13 with TRBJ2-1. Germline values: CDR1 PRHDT, CDR2 FYEKMQ (reference sequence). The length of the CDR3 is 14 residues. The CDR3 is CASSLRPRSTEQFF.

CDR3 sequence: CASSYNPPVRRGRNEAFF. The genes are TRBV6-5 and TRBJ1-1; without DNA, the TCRdb call of TRBD1 cannot be checked. The CDR3 has 18 residues. Germline loops: CDR1 MNHEY, CDR2 SVGAGI.

The chain has TRBV7-2 and TRBJ1-1; TCRdb reports TRBD1, a call that lacks DNA to check it against. The CDR3 contains 15 residues. Germline V lookup: CDR1 SGHTA, CDR2 FQGNSA. The CDR3 sequence: CASSTPTGRRNEAFF.

The rearrangement uses TRBV7-9 and TRBJ2-2. This CDR3 contains 14 residues. Germline V gives CDR1 SEHNR, CDR2 FQNEAQ (reference sequence). The chain's CDR3 is CASSFRVRSGELFF.

This chain joins TRBV7-2 and TRBJ2-3; no DNA is available, so the TRBD2 call from TCRdb remains unchecked. The CDR3 totals 17 residues. Germline CDR1 and CDR2: SGHTA and FQGNSA. The CDR3 region is CASSPRGLAGGADTQYF.

The chain recombines TRBV12-3 or TRBV12-4 with TRBJ2-1. CDR3 length: 13 residues. The CDR3 loop is CASSLANYNEQFF.

The rearrangement joins TRBV12-3 or TRBV12-4 to TRBJ1-2; the TRBD1 assignment by TCRdb is unverifiable without DNA. This CDR3 has 12 amino acids. CDR3 amino acids: CASTQGSSGYTF.

The rearrangement uses TRBV7-9 and TRBJ1-1. CDR3 length equals 14 residues. Germline V gives CDR1 SEHNR, CDR2 FQNEAQ (reference sequence). This CDR3 is CASSLGLENTEAFF. Drawing the rest from reference TRBV7-9 and TRBJ1-1, the complete variable domain is DTGVSQNPRHKITKRGQNVTFRCDPISEHNRLYWYRQTLGQGPEFLTYFQNEAQLEKSRLLSDRFSAERPKGSFSTLEIQRTEQGDSAMYLCASSLGLENTEAFFGQGTRLTVV.

V usage is TRBV10-3 and J usage is TRBJ2-7; TCRdb's D gene call, TRBD2, goes unchecked for lack of DNA. From germline, CDR1 is ENHRY and CDR2 SYGVKD. The CDR3 extends over 14 amino acids. The CDR3 spells CAISELAGANEQYF.

The CDR3 region is CASSSPSRYEQYF. The genes are TRBV5-1 and TRBJ2-7. There are 13 residues in the CDR3. The germline CDR1 and CDR2 sequences are SGHRS and YFSETQ.

J is TRBJ1-5 and V is TRBV29-1. CDR1 and CDR2 (germline): SQVTM, ANQGSEA. This CDR3 is 13 amino acids long. CDR3 sequence: CSVATALSQPQHF.

This rearrangement joins TRBV7-2 to TRBJ2-1; absent DNA, TCRdb's TRBD2 call cannot be checked. The CDR3 contains 15 residues. The germline gives CDR1 SGHTA, CDR2 FQGNSA. This CDR3 is CASSSLAGTYNEQFF.

The J gene is TRBJ1-2, the V gene TRBV12-3 or TRBV12-4; the D call from TCRdb, TRBD1, cannot be confirmed without DNA. The length of the CDR3 is 14 residues. CDR3 region: CASSTRTGSYGYTF.

This CDR3 is CAIPIRDRDEQYF. The chain employs TRBV21-1 and TRBJ2-7; TCRdb's assignment of TRBD1 cannot be checked, as there is no DNA. TRBV21-1 is deemed a pseudogene. This CDR3 has 13 amino acids.

The chain carries TRBV15 and TRBJ2-5; without DNA, the TCRdb call of TRBD2 cannot be checked. The CDR3 contains 15 residues. Germline V CDR1 and CDR2: LNHNV, YYDKDF (reference sequence). This chain's CDR3 is CATSREGGWAETQYF.